This T cell receptor beta chain derives from a study of beta chain features in type 1 diabetes. Per the germline V gene, CDR1 is SGHTA and CDR2 is FQGNSA. Trimming removed 4 bases from V and 7 bases from J; junction bases left unmatched: 9. CDR3 length: 15 residues. This clone appeared a few times. Its antigen remains unknown. Reverse transcribing all isolated RNA meant expressed TCRB transcripts were sequenced. Profiled with immunoSEQ multiplex PCR; TCRdb holds only in-frame clones, not every one. The sample lists approximately 170,000 clones; less than 9.5% were seen once. One heparinised blood draw, averaging roughly 120 mL, came from each donor. A sort by CD45RO/CCR7/CD25/CD127/CD95/CD27 yielded CD4+ naive, central memory, regulatory and stem cell-like memory cells. General study points: These data did not resolve whether HLA type affects TCRB rearrangement. Naive, central memory and regulatory TCRB repertoires appeared more similar among patients than healthy donors.

The specimen sequenced was central memory CD4+ T cells from blood. The chain combines TRBV7-2 with TRBJ1-2, with 10 bases matching TRBD1. The clonotype was recovered from a woman aged 18-35 years in good health. The CDR3 DNA reads TGTGCCAGCAGCTCCACCCGGGACAGGGGCGGTGGCTACACCTTC. Translated, it gives CASSSTRDRGGGYTF.